One and the same sample provided the 7 T cell receptor beta chains below, sequenced in a study of blood T cell repertoires in COVID-19. The data were produced by immunoSEQ multiplex PCR, yet TCRdb's version contains in-frame clones alone and is incomplete. Of a few hundred thousand clones in the sample, around four fifths were seen once. The sequencing input was PBMCs or T cells enriched from blood (not recorded which). Receptors were obtained from a woman aged 50 to 65 who had recovered from COVID-19.

The chain couples TRBV5-1 to TRBJ1-3, with D unresolved. Germline CDR1 SGHRS, CDR2 YFSETQ. The CDR3 spans 17 residues. Trimming took 1 base from V and 2 from J, leaving 16 bases between them. CDR3 residues: CASSLRAAGAAGNTIYF. The CDR3 nucleotides are TGCGCCAGCAGCTTGCGCGCCGCGGGAGCTGCTGGAAACACCATATATTTT.

This chain uses TRBV7-9 with TRBJ1-6; D possibly corresponds to TRBD1 (5 bases). CDR3 size: 13 residues. The germline CDR1 and CDR2 sequences are SEHNR and FQNEAQ (reference sequence). V was cut by 2 bases and J by 8 bases, with 7 bases left in between. The CDR3 spells CASSLRRDSPLHF. The CDR3 DNA reads TGTGCCAGCAGCTTACGCAGGGATTCACCCCTCCACTTT.

This clone was observed a single time. The V call is TRBV7-8, the J call TRBJ1-6; D uncertain. V shed 1 base and J shed 7 bases, with 11 bases lying between them. CDR1 is SGHVS, CDR2 FQNEAQ, per germline. CDR3 length: 15 residues. CDR3 loop: CASSLGGPGNSPLHF. The CDR3 region has the DNA TGTGCCAGCAGCTTAGGAGGGCCGGGGAATTCACCCCTCCACTTT.

CDR3 in amino acids: CASSIGSTGYTF. The CDR3 nucleotides are TGTGCCAGTAGTATCGGGAGCACCGGCTACACCTTC. The genes are TRBV19 and TRBJ1-2, with D unclear. The CDR3 totals 12 residues. Germline CDR1 reads LNHDA; CDR2 reads SQIVND (reference sequence). Trimming removed 3 bases at V and 8 bases at J, with 10 bases between.

The chain couples TRBV13 to TRBJ1-2; 11 nucleotides line up with TRBD1. The length of the CDR3 is 15 residues. Germline trimming cut 3 bases from V and 6 bases from J; bases unmatched to any gene: 6. CDR1 and CDR2 from the germline V gene are PRHDT and FYEKMQ (reference sequence). CDR3 sequence reads: CASSFATDRGHGYTF. CDR3 coding DNA: TGTGCCAGCAGCTTCGCAACGGACAGGGGGCATGGCTACACCTTC.

The chain couples TRBV7-9 to TRBJ1-1, with D hard to call. The length of the CDR3 is 14 residues. CDR1 and CDR2 from the germline V gene are SEHNR and FQNEAQ (reference sequence). V lost 1 base and J 7 bases, leaving 13 bases between the germline ends. Here the CDR3 reads CASSLEGRIGEAFF. The CDR3, as DNA: TGTGCCAGCAGCTTAGAAGGGAGAATCGGTGAAGCTTTCTTT. Filled out from reference TRBV7-9 and TRBJ1-1, the complete variable domain reads DTGVSQNPRHKITKRGQNVTFRCDPISEHNRLYWYRQTLGQGPEFLTYFQNEAQLEKSRLLSDRFSAERPKGSFSTLEIQRTEQGDSAMYLCASSLEGRIGEAFFGQGTRLTVV.

The chain couples TRBV6-5 to TRBJ1-2, with a weak D call TRBD1 (6 bases). The germline V gene has CDR1 MNHEY and CDR2 SVGAGI. Trimming pared 7 bases from V and 1 base from J, leaving 10 bases between. CDR3 length: 13 residues. The CDR3 loop is CASKTGSNYGYTF. CDR3 DNA: TGTGCCAGCAAGACAGGTAGTAACTATGGCTACACCTTC.